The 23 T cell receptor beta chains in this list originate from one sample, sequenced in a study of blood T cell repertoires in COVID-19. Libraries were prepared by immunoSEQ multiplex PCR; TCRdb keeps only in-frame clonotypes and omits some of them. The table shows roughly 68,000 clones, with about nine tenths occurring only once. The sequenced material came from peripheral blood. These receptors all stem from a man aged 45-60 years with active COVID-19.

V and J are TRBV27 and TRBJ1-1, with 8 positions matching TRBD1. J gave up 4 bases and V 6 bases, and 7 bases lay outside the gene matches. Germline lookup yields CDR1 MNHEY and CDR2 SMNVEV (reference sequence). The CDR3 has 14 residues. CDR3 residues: CASRTGGWGTEAFF. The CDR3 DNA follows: TGTGCCAGCAGAACAGGGGGTTGGGGCACTGAAGCTTTCTTT.

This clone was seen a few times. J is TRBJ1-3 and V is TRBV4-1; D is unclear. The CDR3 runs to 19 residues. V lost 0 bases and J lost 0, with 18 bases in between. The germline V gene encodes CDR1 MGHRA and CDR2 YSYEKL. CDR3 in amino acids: CASSQDPSRLPLSGNTIYF. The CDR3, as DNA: TGCGCCAGCAGCCAAGACCCTTCCCGGTTACCCCTCTCTGGAAACACCATATATTTT.

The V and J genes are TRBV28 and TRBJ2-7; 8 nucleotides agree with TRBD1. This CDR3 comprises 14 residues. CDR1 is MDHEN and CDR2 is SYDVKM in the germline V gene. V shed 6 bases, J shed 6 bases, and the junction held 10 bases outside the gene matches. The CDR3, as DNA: TGTGCCAGCAGCAGTCCCGGGACAGGTTTCGAGCAGTACTTC. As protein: CASSSPGTGFEQYF.

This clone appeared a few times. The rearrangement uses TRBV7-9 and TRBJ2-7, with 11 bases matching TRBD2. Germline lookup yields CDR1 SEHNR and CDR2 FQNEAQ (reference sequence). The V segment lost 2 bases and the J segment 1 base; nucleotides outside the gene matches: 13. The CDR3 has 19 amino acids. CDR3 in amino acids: CASSLSSGRIGAASYEQYF. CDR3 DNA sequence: TGTGCCAGCAGCTTATCTAGCGGGAGGATAGGTGCCGCGTCCTACGAGCAGTACTTC. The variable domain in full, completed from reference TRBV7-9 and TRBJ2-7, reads DTGVSQNPRHKITKRGQNVTFRCDPISEHNRLYWYRQTLGQGPEFLTYFQNEAQLEKSRLLSDRFSAERPKGSFSTLEIQRTEQGDSAMYLCASSLSSGRIGAASYEQYFGPGTRLTVT.

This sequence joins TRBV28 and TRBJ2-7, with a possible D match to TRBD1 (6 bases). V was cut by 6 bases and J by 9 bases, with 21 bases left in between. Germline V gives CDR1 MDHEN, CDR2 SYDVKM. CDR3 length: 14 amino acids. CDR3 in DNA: TGTGCCAGCAGCACCGGGGCAGGGGTTCGTTGGCAGTACTTC. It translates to CASSTGAGVRWQYF.

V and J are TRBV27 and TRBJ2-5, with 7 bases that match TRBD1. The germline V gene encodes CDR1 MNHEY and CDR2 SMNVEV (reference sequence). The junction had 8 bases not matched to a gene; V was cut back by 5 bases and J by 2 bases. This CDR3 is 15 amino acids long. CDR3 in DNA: TGTGCCAGCAGTCCCAGACAGGGCCTACAAGAGACCCAGTACTTC. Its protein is CASSPRQGLQETQYF.

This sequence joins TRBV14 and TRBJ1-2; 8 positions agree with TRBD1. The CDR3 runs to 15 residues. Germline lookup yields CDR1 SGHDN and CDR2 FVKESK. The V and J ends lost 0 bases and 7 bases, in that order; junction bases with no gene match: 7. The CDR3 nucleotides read TGTGCCAGCAGCCAAGATAGGACAGGGTACGGTGGCTACACCTTC. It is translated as CASSQDRTGYGGYTF.

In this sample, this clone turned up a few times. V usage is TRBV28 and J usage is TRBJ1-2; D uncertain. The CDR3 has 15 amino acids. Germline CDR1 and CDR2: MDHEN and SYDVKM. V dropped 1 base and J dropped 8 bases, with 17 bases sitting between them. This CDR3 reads CASSLFGRSWEGYTF. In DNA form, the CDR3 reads TGTGCCAGCAGTTTATTCGGGCGGTCTTGGGAGGGCTACACCTTC.

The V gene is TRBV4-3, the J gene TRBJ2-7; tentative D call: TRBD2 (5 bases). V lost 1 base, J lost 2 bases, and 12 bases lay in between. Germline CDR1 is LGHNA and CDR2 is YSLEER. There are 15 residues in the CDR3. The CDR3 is CASSQGWTYTYEQYF. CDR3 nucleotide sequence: TGCGCCAGCAGCCAAGGTTGGACTTACACCTACGAGCAGTACTTC.

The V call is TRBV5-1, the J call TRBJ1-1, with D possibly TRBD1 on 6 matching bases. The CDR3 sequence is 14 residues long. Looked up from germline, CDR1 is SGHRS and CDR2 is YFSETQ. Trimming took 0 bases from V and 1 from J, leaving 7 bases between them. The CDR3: CASSLGGGNTEAFF. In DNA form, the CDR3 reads TGCGCCAGCAGCTTGGGAGGGGGGAACACTGAAGCTTTCTTT.

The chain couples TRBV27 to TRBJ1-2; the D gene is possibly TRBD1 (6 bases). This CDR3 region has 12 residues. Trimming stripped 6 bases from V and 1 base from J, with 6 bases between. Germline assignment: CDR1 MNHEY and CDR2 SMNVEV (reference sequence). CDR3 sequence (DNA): TGTGCCAGCAGAGGGGGTAACTATGGCTACACCTTC. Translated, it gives CASRGGNYGYTF.

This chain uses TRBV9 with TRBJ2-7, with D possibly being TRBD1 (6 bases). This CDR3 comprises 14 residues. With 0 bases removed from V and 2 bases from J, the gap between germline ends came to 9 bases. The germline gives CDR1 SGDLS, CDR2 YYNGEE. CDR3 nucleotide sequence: TGTGCCAGCAGCGTAGGGGACAAAGCCTACGAGCAGTACTTC. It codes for CASSVGDKAYEQYF.

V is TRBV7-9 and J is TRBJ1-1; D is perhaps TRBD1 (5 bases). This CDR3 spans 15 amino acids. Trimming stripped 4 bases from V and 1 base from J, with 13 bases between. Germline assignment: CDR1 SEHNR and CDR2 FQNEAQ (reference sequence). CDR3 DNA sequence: TGTGCCAGCAGCTCTTACCCGACAGCGAACACTGAAGCTTTCTTT. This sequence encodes CASSSYPTANTEAFF.

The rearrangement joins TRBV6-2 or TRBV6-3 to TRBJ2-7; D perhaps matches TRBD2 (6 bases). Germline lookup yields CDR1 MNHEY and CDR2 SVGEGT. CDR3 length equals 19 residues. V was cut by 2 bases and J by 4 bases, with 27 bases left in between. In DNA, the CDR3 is TGTGCCAGCAGTTACGCCCCCAACAATCCGGGACTCTACCTGTACGAGCAGTACTTC. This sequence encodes CASSYAPNNPGLYLYEQYF.

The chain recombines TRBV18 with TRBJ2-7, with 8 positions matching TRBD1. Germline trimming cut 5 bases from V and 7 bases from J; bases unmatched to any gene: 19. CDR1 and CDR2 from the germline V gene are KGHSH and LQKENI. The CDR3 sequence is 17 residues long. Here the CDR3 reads CASSFLKRTGTPLEQYF. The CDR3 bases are TGTGCCAGCTCATTCTTGAAGCGGACAGGGACCCCCCTTGAGCAGTACTTC.

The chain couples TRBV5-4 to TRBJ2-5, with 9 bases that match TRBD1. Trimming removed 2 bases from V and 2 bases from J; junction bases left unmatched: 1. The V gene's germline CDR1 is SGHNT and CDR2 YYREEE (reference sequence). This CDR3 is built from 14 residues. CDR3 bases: TGTGCCAGCAGCTTACAGGGGGCACAAGAGACCCAGTACTTC. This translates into CASSLQGAQETQYF.

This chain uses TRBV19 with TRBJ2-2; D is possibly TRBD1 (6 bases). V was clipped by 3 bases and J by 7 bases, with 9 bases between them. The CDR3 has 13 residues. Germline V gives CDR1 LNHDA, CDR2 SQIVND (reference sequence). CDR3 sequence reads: CASSITGYGELFF. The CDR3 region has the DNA TGTGCCAGTAGTATCACAGGGTACGGGGAGCTGTTTTTT.

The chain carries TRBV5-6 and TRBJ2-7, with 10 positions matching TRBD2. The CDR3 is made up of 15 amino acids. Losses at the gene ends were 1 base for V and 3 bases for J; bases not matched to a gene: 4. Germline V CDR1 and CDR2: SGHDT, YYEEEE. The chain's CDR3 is CASSLRASGGYEQYF. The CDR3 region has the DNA TGTGCCAGCAGCTTGAGGGCTAGCGGGGGCTACGAGCAGTACTTC.

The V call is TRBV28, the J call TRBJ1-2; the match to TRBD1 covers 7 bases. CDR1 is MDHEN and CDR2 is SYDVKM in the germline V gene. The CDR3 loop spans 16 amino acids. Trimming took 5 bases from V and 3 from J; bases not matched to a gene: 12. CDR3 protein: CASSLGGLIGDYGYTF. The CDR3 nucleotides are TGTGCCAGCAGTCTAGGGGGCTTAATCGGCGACTATGGCTACACCTTC.

The DNA for the CDR3 is TGTGCCAGTAGTTTGGGGACTAGCGGACCCACAGATACGCAGTATTTT. Its translation is CASSLGTSGPTDTQYF. This chain connects TRBV19 to TRBJ2-3, with 11 bases that match TRBD2. Germline V gives CDR1 LNHDA, CDR2 SQIVND (reference sequence). With V trimmed by 5 bases and J by 2 bases, 6 bases remained unmatched. This CDR3 has 16 residues.

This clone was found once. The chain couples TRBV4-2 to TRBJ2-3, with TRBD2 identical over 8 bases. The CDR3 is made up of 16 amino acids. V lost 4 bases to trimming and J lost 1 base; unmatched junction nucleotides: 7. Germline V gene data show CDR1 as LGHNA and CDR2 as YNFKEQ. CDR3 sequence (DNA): TGTGCCAGCAGCCGCCCGACTAGCGAACGCACAGATACGCAGTATTTT. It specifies CASSRPTSERTDTQYF.

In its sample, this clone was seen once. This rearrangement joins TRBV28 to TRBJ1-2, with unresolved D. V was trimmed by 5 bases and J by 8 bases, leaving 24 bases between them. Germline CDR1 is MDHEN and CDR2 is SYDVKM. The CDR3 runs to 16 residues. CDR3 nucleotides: TGTGCCAGCAGTACCCCACTAGCCGCGGTTTCAGACGGCTACACCTTC. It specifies CASSTPLAAVSDGYTF.

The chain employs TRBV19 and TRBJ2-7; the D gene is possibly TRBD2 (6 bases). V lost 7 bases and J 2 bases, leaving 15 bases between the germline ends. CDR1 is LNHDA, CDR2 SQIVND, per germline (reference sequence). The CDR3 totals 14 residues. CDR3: CASIGVWGAYEQYF. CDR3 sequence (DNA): TGTGCCAGTATCGGGGTATGGGGGGCCTACGAGCAGTACTTC.